This T cell receptor beta chain is from a study of T cell responses to AZD1222 COVID-19 vaccine. Findings and limits, study-wide: A mostly white British donor set with more females was recruited, and clonal diversity was possibly underestimated. Spike-specific TCR breadth rose after two AZD1222 doses, and depth rose as well.

Profiled with immunoSEQ multiplex PCR; TCRdb holds only in-frame clones, not every one. The data hold 120,000 or so clones, with about 90% observed a single time. CDR3 size: 14 residues. V lost 3 bases to trimming and J lost 8 bases, with 16 bases between them. Germline V gene sequence: CDR1 MNHNS, CDR2 SASEGT. With respect to this clone: Its antigen remains unknown.

The rearrangement joins TRBV6-1 to TRBJ1-2, with D possibly being TRBD1 (6 bases). The sequence derives from an adult in good health. Source: peripheral blood, taken on day 0 of AZD1222 vaccination. CDR3 in amino acids: CASSEWAGGQGYTF. DNA of the CDR3: TGTGCCAGCAGTGAGTGGGCGGGGGGCCAAGGCTACACCTTC.